A selection of T cell receptor beta chains follows, all from one sample in a study of neurological immune-mediated disorders. One entry per CDR3 protein, called by TCRdb with MiXCR from the 5' RACE reads. The data hold under 60,000 distinct CDR3 sequences, with 16% observed a single time. The specimen sequenced was PBMCs. The receptors originated from a man aged 55-75 years in good health. CDR3s include the opening cysteine and the closing phenylalanine or tryptophan. Each record gives: V gene, D gene, J gene, clone size, CDR3 protein, CDR3 DNA. A D gene is named only where the DNA matches it firmly. Clone size is stated in some rows and not others, as once, few, many or a class when expanded.

v_gene: TRBV28
d_gene: TRBD2
j_gene: TRBJ2-1
abundance: .
CDR3aa: CASRTQREGGSYNEQFF
CDR3nt: TGTGCCAGCAGGACACAGCGGGAGGGTGGTTCCTACAATGAGCAGTTCTTC

v_gene: TRBV20-1
d_gene: TRBD1
j_gene: TRBJ2-6
abundance: many
CDR3aa: CSAPGTGRSGANVLTF
CDR3nt: TGCAGTGCTCCCGGGACAGGTCGCTCTGGGGCCAACGTCCTGACTTTC

v_gene: TRBV29-1
d_gene: TRBD1
j_gene: TRBJ2-6
abundance: many
CDR3aa: CSVVGTGGTGANVLTF
CDR3nt: TGCAGCGTTGTGGGGACAGGGGGAACTGGGGCCAACGTCCTGACTTTC

v_gene: TRBV4-2
d_gene: .
j_gene: TRBJ2-1
abundance: many
CDR3aa: CASSQPGARTLNEQFF
CDR3nt: TGTGCCAGCAGCCAACCCGGGGCCCGGACCCTAAATGAGCAGTTCTTC

v_gene: TRBV20-1
d_gene: .
j_gene: TRBJ1-5
abundance: many
CDR3aa: CSASGDVGNQPQHF
CDR3nt: TGCAGTGCTAGCGGGGATGTGGGCAATCAGCCCCAGCATTTT

v_gene: TRBV3-1
d_gene: .
j_gene: TRBJ1-3
abundance: many
CDR3aa: CASSQVLSGGNTIYF
CDR3nt: TGTGCCAGCAGCCAAGTCCTTTCTGGCGGAAACACCATATATTTT

v_gene: TRBV29-1
d_gene: .
j_gene: TRBJ2-5
abundance: many
CDR3aa: CSVADGQETQYF
CDR3nt: TGCAGCGTCGCGGACGGGCAAGAGACCCAGTACTTC

v_gene: TRBV2
d_gene: .
j_gene: TRBJ1-2
abundance: many
CDR3aa: CAGRGRAQDYGYTF
CDR3nt: TGTGCCGGCAGGGGCAGGGCTCAAGACTATGGCTACACCTTC

v_gene: TRBV5-1
d_gene: TRBD1
j_gene: TRBJ2-7
abundance: .
CDR3aa: CASSLDPTGVEQYF
CDR3nt: TGCGCCAGCAGCTTGGACCCAACAGGGGTCGAGCAGTACTTC

v_gene: TRBV20-1
d_gene: .
j_gene: TRBJ2-3
abundance: many
CDR3aa: CSARYSLGGEGQYF
CDR3nt: TGCAGTGCTCGATACAGCCTGGGGGGAGAAGGGCAGTATTTT

v_gene: TRBV10-3
d_gene: TRBD1
j_gene: TRBJ1-1
abundance: .
CDR3aa: CAIIGTGVYTEAFF
CDR3nt: TGTGCCATCATCGGTACAGGGGTTTACACTGAAGCTTTCTTT

v_gene: TRBV5-1
d_gene: .
j_gene: TRBJ2-1
abundance: once
CDR3aa: CASNPGLESYNEQFF
CDR3nt: TGCGCCAGCAACCCGGGACTCGAGTCCTACAATGAGCAGTTCTTC

v_gene: TRBV20-1
d_gene: .
j_gene: TRBJ2-3
abundance: many
CDR3aa: CSARAAVNTQYF
CDR3nt: TGCAGTGCTAGAGCCGCGGTTAATACGCAGTATTTT

v_gene: TRBV7-2
d_gene: .
j_gene: TRBJ2-3
abundance: .
CDR3aa: CASSSLGHFDTQYF
CDR3nt: TGTGCCAGCAGCAGCCTGGGACATTTCGATACGCAGTATTTT

v_gene: TRBV3-1
d_gene: .
j_gene: TRBJ1-1
abundance: many
CDR3aa: CASSQDMGGPRLAFF
CDR3nt: TGTGCCAGCAGCCAAGATATGGGGGGCCCTCGGTTGGCTTTCTTT

v_gene: TRBV7-3
d_gene: .
j_gene: TRBJ1-5
abundance: many
CDR3aa: CASPGPSSGNSNQPQHF
CDR3nt: TGTGCCAGCCCGGGACCTTCAAGCGGGAATAGCAATCAGCCCCAGCATTTT

v_gene: TRBV7-7
d_gene: .
j_gene: TRBJ2-1
abundance: many
CDR3aa: CASSPRGGAGTSYNEQFF
CDR3nt: TGTGCCAGCAGCCCCCGGGGAGGAGCGGGTACTTCCTACAATGAGCAGTTCTTC

v_gene: TRBV7-2
d_gene: TRBD2
j_gene: TRBJ2-5
abundance: many
CDR3aa: CASSVTSVGETQYF
CDR3nt: TGTGCCAGCAGCGTGACTAGCGTGGGGGAGACCCAGTACTTC

v_gene: TRBV6-5
d_gene: TRBD1
j_gene: TRBJ2-1
abundance: many
CDR3aa: CASRNRDRGYYEQFF
CDR3nt: TGTGCCAGCAGAAACCGGGACAGGGGGTATTATGAGCAGTTCTTC

v_gene: TRBV20-1
d_gene: TRBD2
j_gene: TRBJ2-7
abundance: few
CDR3aa: CSARDPLAGGYEQYF
CDR3nt: TGCAGTGCTAGAGATCCACTAGCGGGAGGATACGAGCAGTACTTC

v_gene: TRBV20-1
d_gene: .
j_gene: TRBJ2-1
abundance: .
CDR3aa: CSANAGHSYNEQFF
CDR3nt: TGCAGTGCTAACGCGGGCCACTCCTACAATGAGCAGTTCTTC

v_gene: TRBV25-1
d_gene: .
j_gene: TRBJ2-2
abundance: many
CDR3aa: CASSQAPEGLGELFF
CDR3nt: TGTGCCAGCAGCCAGGCGCCAGAGGGGCTCGGGGAGCTGTTTTTT

v_gene: TRBV7-9
d_gene: TRBD1
j_gene: TRBJ1-1
abundance: many
CDR3aa: CASTYDRDGRDTEAFF
CDR3nt: TGTGCCAGCACCTACGACAGGGACGGGAGGGACACTGAAGCTTTCTTT

v_gene: TRBV9
d_gene: TRBD2
j_gene: TRBJ2-1
abundance: many
CDR3aa: CASSPGGRGDNEQFF
CDR3nt: TGTGCCAGCAGCCCGGGGGGGAGGGGGGACAATGAGCAGTTCTTC

v_gene: TRBV7-8
d_gene: .
j_gene: TRBJ2-5
abundance: .
CDR3aa: CANSLAPGPMATQYF
CDR3nt: TGTGCCAACAGCTTAGCCCCCGGGCCGATGGCGACCCAGTACTTC

v_gene: TRBV10-2
d_gene: .
j_gene: TRBJ2-5
abundance: many
CDR3aa: CASRPRGRQETQYF
CDR3nt: TGCGCCAGCAGACCCAGGGGGAGGCAAGAGACCCAGTACTTC

v_gene: TRBV5-1
d_gene: TRBD2
j_gene: TRBJ2-3
abundance: many
CDR3aa: CASSFSGRAPDTQYF
CDR3nt: TGCGCCAGCAGCTTCAGCGGGAGGGCCCCAGATACGCAGTATTTT

v_gene: TRBV28
d_gene: .
j_gene: TRBJ2-4
abundance: .
CDR3aa: CASSRPAELAKNIQYF
CDR3nt: TGTGCCAGCAGTCGCCCGGCGGAGCTAGCCAAAAACATTCAGTACTTC

v_gene: TRBV4-3
d_gene: .
j_gene: TRBJ2-2
abundance: many
CDR3aa: CASSFYRDSLARGTGELFF
CDR3nt: TGCGCCAGCAGCTTTTACAGGGATAGCTTGGCTCGGGGCACCGGGGAGCTGTTTTTT

v_gene: TRBV18
d_gene: .
j_gene: TRBJ2-3
abundance: .
CDR3aa: CASSRVNTDTQYF
CDR3nt: TGTGCCAGCTCCCGAGTAAACACAGATACGCAGTATTTT

v_gene: TRBV7-2
d_gene: .
j_gene: TRBJ2-5
abundance: many
CDR3aa: CASSPDGISQETQYF
CDR3nt: TGTGCCAGCAGCCCGGACGGGATTTCTCAAGAGACCCAGTACTTC

v_gene: TRBV27
d_gene: TRBD2
j_gene: TRBJ2-1
abundance: .
CDR3aa: CASSFPSGADTFLEQFF
CDR3nt: TGTGCCAGCAGTTTCCCTAGCGGGGCGGACACATTCCTCGAGCAGTTCTTC

v_gene: TRBV4-2
d_gene: .
j_gene: TRBJ1-2
abundance: many
CDR3aa: CASSQGSRAGYGYTF
CDR3nt: TGTGCCAGCAGCCAAGGTAGCAGGGCTGGCTATGGCTACACCTTC

v_gene: TRBV7-2
d_gene: TRBD2
j_gene: TRBJ2-1
abundance: many
CDR3aa: CASRLAGTSSYNEQFF
CDR3nt: TGTGCCAGCCGCCTCGCCGGGACTAGCTCCTACAATGAGCAGTTCTTC

v_gene: TRBV7-2
d_gene: .
j_gene: TRBJ2-1
abundance: many
CDR3aa: CASSLPPSAYNEQFF
CDR3nt: TGTGCCAGCAGCTTACCCCCCTCAGCCTACAATGAGCAGTTCTTC

v_gene: TRBV6-5
d_gene: TRBD1
j_gene: TRBJ2-7
abundance: many
CDR3aa: CASRTGQGIYEQYF
CDR3nt: TGTGCCAGCAGGACGGGACAGGGGATCTACGAGCAGTACTTC

v_gene: TRBV7-2
d_gene: TRBD1
j_gene: TRBJ2-7
abundance: many
CDR3aa: CASSLGPGQGLGEQYF
CDR3nt: TGTGCCAGCAGCTTAGGTCCGGGACAGGGGTTGGGAGAGCAGTACTTC

v_gene: TRBV5-6
d_gene: .
j_gene: TRBJ2-3
abundance: .
CDR3aa: CASSFSGACTDTQYF
CDR3nt: TGTGCCAGCAGCTTCTCGGGAGCTTGCACAGATACGCAGTATTTT

v_gene: TRBV7-3
d_gene: .
j_gene: TRBJ2-7
abundance: .
CDR3aa: CASSLRPNVRGEQYF
CDR3nt: TGTGCCAGCAGCTTACGGCCGAATGTCCGGGGAGAGCAGTACTTC

v_gene: TRBV20-1
d_gene: TRBD2
j_gene: TRBJ2-3
abundance: medium-sized
CDR3aa: CSAKDLAGEGDTQYF
CDR3nt: TGCAGTGCTAAGGACCTAGCGGGTGAGGGAGATACGCAGTATTTT

v_gene: TRBV7-9
d_gene: .
j_gene: TRBJ2-7
abundance: many
CDR3aa: CASSRPEFYEQYF
CDR3nt: TGTGCCAGCAGCCGCCCGGAGTTCTACGAGCAGTACTTC

v_gene: TRBV9
d_gene: TRBD2
j_gene: TRBJ2-3
abundance: many
CDR3aa: CASSVFQRDGADTQYF
CDR3nt: TGTGCCAGCAGCGTATTTCAGCGGGACGGCGCAGATACGCAGTATTTT

v_gene: TRBV4-3
d_gene: .
j_gene: TRBJ1-4
abundance: few
CDR3aa: CASSRVGGANEKLFF
CDR3nt: TGCGCCAGCAGCCGGGTCGGGGGTGCTAATGAAAAACTGTTTTTT

v_gene: TRBV9
d_gene: .
j_gene: TRBJ2-2
abundance: many
CDR3aa: CASSVVRDGKLFF
CDR3nt: TGTGCCAGCAGCGTAGTCAGGGACGGGAAGCTGTTTTTT

v_gene: TRBV6-1
d_gene: .
j_gene: TRBJ1-1
abundance: many
CDR3aa: CASSDALRFGEAFF
CDR3nt: TGTGCCAGCAGTGATGCCCTACGATTTGGTGAAGCTTTCTTT

v_gene: TRBV29-1
d_gene: .
j_gene: TRBJ2-1
abundance: many
CDR3aa: CSVVPFQDNEQFF
CDR3nt: TGCAGCGTTGTCCCCTTCCAGGACAATGAGCAGTTCTTC

v_gene: TRBV6-5
d_gene: .
j_gene: TRBJ2-1
abundance: many
CDR3aa: CATTGGHEQFF
CDR3nt: TGTGCCACAACCGGAGGCCATGAGCAGTTCTTC

v_gene: TRBV30
d_gene: .
j_gene: TRBJ2-5
abundance: .
CDR3aa: CAWGPGGGTETQYF
CDR3nt: TGTGCCTGGGGGCCGGGTGGGGGCACAGAGACCCAGTACTTC

v_gene: TRBV18
d_gene: TRBD1
j_gene: TRBJ2-1
abundance: many
CDR3aa: CASSQGANEQFF
CDR3nt: TGTGCCAGCTCACAGGGGGCCAATGAGCAGTTCTTC

v_gene: TRBV5-1
d_gene: TRBD1
j_gene: TRBJ2-1
abundance: many
CDR3aa: CASSLQPRGQINEQFF
CDR3nt: TGCGCCAGCAGTTTGCAACCCAGGGGGCAGATAAATGAGCAGTTCTTC

v_gene: TRBV2
d_gene: .
j_gene: TRBJ2-7
abundance: many
CDR3aa: CASSGRRASYEQYF
CDR3nt: TGTGCCAGCAGTGGCCGGCGGGCCTCCTACGAGCAGTACTTC

v_gene: TRBV28
d_gene: .
j_gene: TRBJ1-5
abundance: few
CDR3aa: CASSLGSRQPQHF
CDR3nt: TGTGCCAGCAGTTTGGGCAGTCGGCAGCCCCAGCATTTT

v_gene: TRBV9
d_gene: TRBD1
j_gene: TRBJ1-1
abundance: many
CDR3aa: CASSVTGRTEAFF
CDR3nt: TGTGCCAGCAGCGTGACAGGGAGGACTGAAGCTTTCTTT